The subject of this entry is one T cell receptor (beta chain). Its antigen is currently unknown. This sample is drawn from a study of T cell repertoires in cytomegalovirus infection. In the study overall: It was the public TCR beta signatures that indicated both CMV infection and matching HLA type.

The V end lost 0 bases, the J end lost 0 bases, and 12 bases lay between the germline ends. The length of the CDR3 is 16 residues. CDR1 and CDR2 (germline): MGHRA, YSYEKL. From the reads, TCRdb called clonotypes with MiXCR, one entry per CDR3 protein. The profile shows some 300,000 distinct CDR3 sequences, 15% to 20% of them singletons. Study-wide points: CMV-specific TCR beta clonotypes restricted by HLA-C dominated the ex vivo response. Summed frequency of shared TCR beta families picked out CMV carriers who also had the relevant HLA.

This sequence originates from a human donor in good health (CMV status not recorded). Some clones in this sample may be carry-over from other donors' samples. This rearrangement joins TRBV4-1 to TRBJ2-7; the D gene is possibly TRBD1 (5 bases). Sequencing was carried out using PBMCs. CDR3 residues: CASSQDPSGSSYEQYF. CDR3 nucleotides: TGCGCCAGCAGCCAAGATCCGTCAGGGTCCTCCTACGAGCAGTACTTC.